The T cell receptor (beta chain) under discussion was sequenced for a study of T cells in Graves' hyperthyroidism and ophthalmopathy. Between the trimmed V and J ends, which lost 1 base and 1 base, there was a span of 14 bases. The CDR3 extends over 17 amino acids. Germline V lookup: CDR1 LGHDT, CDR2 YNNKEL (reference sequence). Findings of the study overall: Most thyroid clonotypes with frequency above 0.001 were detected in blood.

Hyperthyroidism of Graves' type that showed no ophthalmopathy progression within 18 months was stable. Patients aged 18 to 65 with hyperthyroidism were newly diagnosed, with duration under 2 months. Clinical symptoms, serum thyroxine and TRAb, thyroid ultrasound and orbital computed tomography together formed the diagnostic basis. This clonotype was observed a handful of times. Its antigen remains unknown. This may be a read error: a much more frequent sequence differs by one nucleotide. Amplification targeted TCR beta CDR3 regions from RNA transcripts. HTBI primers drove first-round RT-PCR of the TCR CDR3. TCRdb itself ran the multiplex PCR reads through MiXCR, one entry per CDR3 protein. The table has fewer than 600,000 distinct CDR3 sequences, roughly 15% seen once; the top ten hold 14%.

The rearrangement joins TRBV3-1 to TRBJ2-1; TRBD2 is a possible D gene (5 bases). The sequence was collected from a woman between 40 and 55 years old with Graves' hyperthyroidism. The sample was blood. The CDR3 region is CASSQGIGLRSYNEQFF. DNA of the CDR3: TGTGCCAGCAGCCAAGGTATTGGACTGCGATCCTACAATGAGCAGTTCTTC.